Following are 22 T cell receptor beta chains from one sample sequenced in a study of cytomegalovirus exposure and HLA in healthy donors (TCRdb year 2017). The method behind the library was the immunoSEQ multiplex PCR assay. The multiplex PCR relied on a mix of 60 forward primers for TCR Vbeta segments and 13 reverse primers for TCR Jbeta segments. The source is immuneACCESS, and TCRdb retained only in-frame sequences with V and J called. Part of the clones is not carried over; for the studies checked, unresolved V genes explain less than half of this, and the remainder is unexplained. The sample records more than 80,000 clones, more than 65% of which are singletons. The leading ten clones occupy 0.79% of the sample. The sample comprised PBMCs. The receptors originated from a boy between 10 and 17 years old in good health and CMV-seronegative.

In the case of this clone: Additional DNA sequences in this sample encode the identical CDR3. The gene calls are TRBV28 and TRBJ2-7, with unresolved D. The ends were cut back, 2 bases at V and 3 bases at J, with 5 bases in the middle. This CDR3 is 12 amino acids long. The germline gives CDR1 MDHEN, CDR2 SYDVKM. In DNA form, the CDR3 reads TGTGCCAGCAGTTTACCCGGCTACGAGCAGTACTTC. It specifies CASSLPGYEQYF.

The chain carries TRBV19 and TRBJ2-1; TRBD1 aligns across 9 bases. The CDR3 contains 16 residues. Germline V gives CDR1 LNHDA, CDR2 SQIVND (reference sequence). V lost 4 bases, J lost 4 bases, and 8 bases stayed unmatched. CDR3 in DNA: TGTGCCAGTAGTAAGCCGGACAGGGGAAAGTACAATGAGCAGTTCTTC. This translates into CASSKPDRGKYNEQFF. Drawing the rest from reference TRBV19 and TRBJ2-1, the complete variable domain is DGGITQSPKYLFRKEGQNVTLSCEQNLNHDAMYWYRQDPGQGLRLIYYSQIVNDFQKGDIAEGYSVSREKKESFPLTVTSAQKNPTAFYLCASSKPDRGKYNEQFFGPGTRLTVL.

This clone has just a few counts. The chain recombines TRBV2 with TRBJ2-2; 7 bases align to TRBD1. V gave up 10 bases and J gave up 4 bases; unmatched junction bases: 9. This CDR3 is 14 amino acids long. CDR1 and CDR2 from the germline V gene are SNHLY and FYNNEI. CDR3 bases: TGTGCCATCACACAGGGGTTTAGCACCGGGGAGCTGTTTTTT. It yields the protein CAITQGFSTGELFF.

This chain connects TRBV4-3 to TRBJ2-6; 9 bases line up with TRBD1. CDR3 length: 15 amino acids. CDR1 is LGHNA, CDR2 YSLEER, per germline. Unmatched junction bases numbered 7, after V lost 8 bases and J lost 5 bases. The CDR3, as DNA: TGCGCCAGCGCCCAAGGGACAGGGAGGGCCAACGTCCTGACTTTC. It yields the protein CASAQGTGRANVLTF.

The chain employs TRBV7-2 and TRBJ2-7; 10 bases align to TRBD2. CDR3 length equals 15 residues. The germline CDR1 and CDR2 sequences are SGHTA and FQGNSA. After removal of 4 bases from V and 5 bases from J, the junction contained 8 bases not matched to a gene. In DNA form, the CDR3 reads TGTGCCAGCAGCTCACTACTAGCGGGGTCGCACGAGCAGTACTTC. Translated, it gives CASSSLLAGSHEQYF.

The rearrangement links TRBV5-4 to TRBJ1-3; tentatively, D is TRBD1 (5 bases). The CDR3 has 17 residues. V was pared by 4 bases and J by 0 bases, with 17 bases between. Looked up from germline, CDR1 is SGHNT and CDR2 is YYREEE (reference sequence). The DNA for the CDR3 is TGTGCCAGCAGCGTCGGAGGAGGGGTCCTCTCTGGAAACACCATATATTTT. This encodes CASSVGGGVLSGNTIYF.

This chain joins TRBV7-9 and TRBJ1-5; D call uncertain. The V end lost 4 bases, the J end lost 1 base, and 5 bases lay between the germline ends. The CDR3 has 13 residues. Per germline, CDR1 SEHNR and CDR2 FQNEAQ (reference sequence). The CDR3 DNA follows: TGTGCCAGCAGCTGGGAGAGCAATCAGCCCCAGCATTTT. This sequence encodes CASSWESNQPQHF.

Concerning this clone: At one boundary the junction diverges from the germline segment, which might be a read error. The chain employs TRBV5-6 and TRBJ2-3; 10 nucleotides match TRBD2. Germline lookup yields CDR1 SGHDT and CDR2 YYEEEE. This CDR3 comprises 15 residues. CDR3 DNA: TGTGTCAGCAGCTTGACAGCGGGAGGGCCGGATACGCAGTATTTT. Translation: CVSSLTAGGPDTQYF.

V usage is TRBV5-1 and J usage is TRBJ2-7, with D perhaps matching TRBD1 (5 bases). Germline lookup yields CDR1 SGHRS and CDR2 YFSETQ. This CDR3 comprises 13 residues. The ends were cut back, 4 bases at V and 3 bases at J, with 11 bases in the middle. The CDR3 sequence is CASSHGHFYEQYF. The CDR3 DNA reads TGCGCCAGCAGCCACGGACACTTCTACGAGCAGTACTTC.

The gene calls are TRBV7-8 and TRBJ2-1, with D possibly being TRBD2 (6 bases). Germline V CDR1 and CDR2: SGHVS, FQNEAQ. The ends were cut back, 5 bases at V and 6 bases at J, with 11 bases in the middle. There are 13 residues in the CDR3. The CDR3 region is CASSRSGGNEQFF. For the CDR3, the DNA is TGTGCCAGCAGCCGGTCCGGGGGCAATGAGCAGTTCTTC.

The chain recombines TRBV2 with TRBJ1-6, with a tentative D call TRBD1 (5 bases). The V end was cut by 4 bases, the J end by 8 bases, with 15 bases between. This CDR3 is 15 amino acids long. Germline V gene lookup returns CDR1 SNHLY and CDR2 FYNNEI. In DNA form, the CDR3 reads TGTGCCAGCAGTGCCACCCAGGGCGGATATTCACCCCTCCACTTT. This translates into CASSATQGGYSPLHF. Variable domain in full (rest from reference TRBV2 and TRBJ1-6): EPEVTQTPSHQVTQMGQEVILRCVPISNHLYFYWYRQILGQKVEFLVSFYNNEISEKSEIFDDQFSVERPDGSNFTLKIRSTKLEDSAMYFCASSATQGGYSPLHFGNGTRLTVT.

The chain links TRBV2 to TRBJ2-5, with a possible D match to TRBD2 (6 bases). The CDR3 runs 12 residues. Germline CDR1 and CDR2: SNHLY and FYNNEI. With 11 bases removed from V and 1 base from J, the gap between germline ends came to 11 bases. CDR3 nucleotides: TGTGCCTGGGGGGACTCCCAAGAGACCCAGTACTTC. It encodes CAWGDSQETQYF.

This chain joins TRBV11-3 and TRBJ2-7; D might be TRBD1 (6 bases). CDR1 SGHNT and CDR2 YENEEA come from the germline V gene. The CDR3 is made up of 16 amino acids. The V and J ends lost 4 bases and 5 bases respectively, with 21 bases between them. Written as DNA, the CDR3 is TGTGCCAGCAGCTCCCTTTTTGGGGGCGTTAGGAACGAGCAGTACTTC. Translated: CASSSLFGGVRNEQYF. The whole variable domain, filled in from reference TRBV11-3 and TRBJ2-7, reads EAGVVQSPRYKIIEKKQPVAFWCNPISGHNTLYWYLQNLGQGPELLIRYENEEAVDDSQLPKDRFSAERLKGVDSTLKIQPAELGDSAVYLCASSSLFGGVRNEQYFGPGTRLTVT.

This chain connects TRBV11-2 to TRBJ2-1, with 7 bases aligning to TRBD2. Germline CDR1 reads SGHAT; CDR2 reads FQNNGV. This CDR3 is 16 amino acids long. J lost 3 bases, V lost 1 base, and 6 bases had no gene match. CDR3 in DNA: TGTGCCAGCAGCTTAGGGGAGGGAAGCTACTACAATGAGCAGTTCTTC. Residues: CASSLGEGSYYNEQFF. Using reference TRBV11-2 and TRBJ2-1 for the parts outside the CDR3, the full variable domain is EAGVAQSPRYKIIEKRQSVAFWCNPISGHATLYWYQQILGQGPKLLIQFQNNGVVDDSQLPKDRFSAERLKGVDSTLKIQPAKLEDSAVYLCASSLGEGSYYNEQFFGPGTRLTVL.

The chain links TRBV13 to TRBJ2-7; D gene ambiguous. V lost 2 bases and J 3 bases, leaving 2 bases between the germline ends. Looked up from germline, CDR1 is PRHDT and CDR2 is FYEKMQ (reference sequence). The CDR3 is 11 amino acids. DNA for the CDR3: TGTGCCAGCAGCTTACGCTACGAGCAGTACTTC. Protein product: CASSLRYEQYF.

This clone was seen a few times. This chain links TRBV2 with TRBJ1-1; D is uncertain. CDR3 size: 15 residues. From germline, CDR1 is SNHLY and CDR2 FYNNEI. V lost 4 bases, J lost 0 bases, and 12 bases lay in between. CDR3 residues: CASSVGSYMNTEAFF. The CDR3 coding sequence is TGTGCCAGCAGTGTTGGCAGTTACATGAACACTGAAGCTTTCTTT.

The chain is built from TRBV5-1 and TRBJ2-1; 12 nucleotides match TRBD2. The CDR3 totals 15 residues. V was clipped by 4 bases and J by 8 bases; unmatched bases: 7. The V gene's germline CDR1 is SGHRS and CDR2 YFSETQ. The CDR3 nucleotides are TGCGCCAGCAGCGCGCTAGCGGGAGGGTACGATGAGCAGTTCTTC. This codes for CASSALAGGYDEQFF.

V and J are TRBV6-6 and TRBJ1-1; the D gene is possibly TRBD1 (6 bases). The CDR3 extends over 15 amino acids. The germline V and J ends were trimmed by 0 bases and 1 base, with 9 bases remaining between them. Germline V lookup: CDR1 MNHNY, CDR2 SVGAGI (reference sequence). The CDR3 is CASSYSDRPNTEAFF. The CDR3 DNA is TGTGCCAGCAGTTACTCAGACAGGCCGAACACTGAAGCTTTCTTT.

This chain joins TRBV25-1 and TRBJ2-7; D remains unclear. This CDR3 region has 16 residues. Trimming took 4 bases from V and 0 from J, leaving 16 bases between them. CDR1 is MGHDK and CDR2 is SYGVNS in the germline V gene. The CDR3 spells CASSAKQHHRSYEQYF. The CDR3 region has the DNA TGTGCCAGCAGTGCGAAACAGCACCACCGCTCCTACGAGCAGTACTTC.

This clone has more than one count but fewer than ten. This same CDR3 is encoded by further DNA sequences in the sample. The genes are TRBV15 and TRBJ1-5; 7 bases fit TRBD1. The CDR3 runs to 14 residues. Germline CDR1 reads LNHNV; CDR2 reads YYDKDF (reference sequence). The junction had 2 bases not matched to a gene; V was cut back by 2 bases and J by 4 bases. CDR3 bases: TGTGCCACCAGCAGACAACAGGGGAATCAGCCCCAGCATTTT. Protein sequence: CATSRQQGNQPQHF.

The rearrangement links TRBV30 to TRBJ2-7, with TRBD1 matching over 8 bases. Germline V gives CDR1 GTSNPN, CDR2 SVGIG (reference sequence). The CDR3 has 12 amino acids. After removal of 4 bases from V and 4 bases from J, the junction contained 3 bases not matched to a gene. The CDR3 coding sequence is TGTGCCTGGAAGGACAGGGAATACGAGCAGTACTTC. It is translated as CAWKDREYEQYF.

The rearrangement joins TRBV28 to TRBJ2-7; possibly TRBD2 for D (5 bases). V dropped 3 bases and J dropped 2 bases, with 8 bases sitting between them. Looked up from germline, CDR1 is MDHEN and CDR2 is SYDVKM. The CDR3 is 13 residues long. This CDR3 is CASSFEGAYEQYF. The DNA of the CDR3 is TGTGCCAGCAGTTTCGAGGGAGCCTACGAGCAGTACTTC.